This TCR beta chain was sequenced for a study of T cells in localized non-small cell lung cancer. Libraries were prepared by immunoSEQ multiplex PCR; TCRdb keeps only in-frame clonotypes and omits some of them. The table has some 1,200 clones, about 33% seen once. Study-wide findings and caveats: For the top 100 tumor clones, a median about 56 also appeared in adjacent lung.

CDR3 size: 14 residues. V was clipped by 5 bases and J by 5 bases, with 16 bases between them. Germline values: CDR1 SGDLS, CDR2 YYNGEE. Only a few counts were recorded for this clone. Its antigen remains unidentified. The V gene is TRBV9, the J gene TRBJ2-5, with D perhaps given as TRBD1 or TRBD2 (5 bases each). The starting material was normal lung tissue next to the tumor, obtained before any cancer treatment. The sequence derives from an older male donor with stage I squamous cell lung carcinoma. The CDR3 reads CASSEVMRGETQYF. The CDR3 nucleotides read TGTGCCAGCAGTGAAGTTATGAGGGGTGAGACCCAGTACTTC. The whole variable domain, filled in from reference TRBV9 and TRBJ2-5, reads DSGVTQTPKHLITATGQRVTLRCSPRSGDLSVYWYQQSLDQGLQFLIQYYNGEERAKGNILERFSAQQFPDLHSELNLSSLELGDSALYFCASSEVMRGETQYFGPGTRLLVL.